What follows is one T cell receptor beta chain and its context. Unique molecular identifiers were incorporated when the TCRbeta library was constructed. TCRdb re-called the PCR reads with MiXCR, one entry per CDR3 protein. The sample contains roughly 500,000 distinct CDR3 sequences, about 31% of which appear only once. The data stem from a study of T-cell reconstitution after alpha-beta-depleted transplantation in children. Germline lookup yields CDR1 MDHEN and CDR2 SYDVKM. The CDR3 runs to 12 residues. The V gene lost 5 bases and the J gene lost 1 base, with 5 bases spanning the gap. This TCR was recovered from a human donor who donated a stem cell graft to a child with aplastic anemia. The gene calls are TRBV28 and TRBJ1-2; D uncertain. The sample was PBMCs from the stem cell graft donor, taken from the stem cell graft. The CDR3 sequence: CASSTINYGYTF. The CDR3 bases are TGTGCCAGCAGTACCATTAACTATGGCTACACCTTC.